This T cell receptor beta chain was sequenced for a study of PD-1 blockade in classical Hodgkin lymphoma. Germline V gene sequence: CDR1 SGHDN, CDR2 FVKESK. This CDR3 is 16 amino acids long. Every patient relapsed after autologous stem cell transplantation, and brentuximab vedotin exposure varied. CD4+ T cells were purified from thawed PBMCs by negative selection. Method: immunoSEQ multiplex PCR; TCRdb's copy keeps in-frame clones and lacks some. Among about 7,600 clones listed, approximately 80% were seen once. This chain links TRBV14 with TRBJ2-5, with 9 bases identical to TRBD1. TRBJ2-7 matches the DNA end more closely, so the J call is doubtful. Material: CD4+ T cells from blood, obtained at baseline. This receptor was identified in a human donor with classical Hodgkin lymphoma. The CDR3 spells CASSQGGTGISYEQYF. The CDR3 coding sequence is TGTGCCAGCAGCCAAGGGGGGACAGGGATTTCCTACGAGCAGTACTTC.